This T cell receptor beta chain came from a study of OX40 agonist ivuxolimab in advanced cancers. About the research overall: Partial responses were achieved by three patients, one with hepatocellular carcinoma and two with cutaneous melanoma.

Notes on this clone: Its antigen is not identified.

Repertoires were generated with immunoSEQ multiplex PCR, while TCRdb's copy carries only in-frame clones and drops some. The table lists tens of thousands of clones, 90% to 95% of them singletons. Germline V gene lookup returns CDR1 MNHEY and CDR2 SMNVEV (reference sequence). With 2 bases removed from V and 3 bases from J, the gap between germline ends came to 5 bases. The CDR3 has 14 amino acids. Regarding the study as a whole: Specificity for antigen went undetermined in the expanded peripheral T cells.

The sequence was obtained from an adult with an advanced solid tumor such as melanoma, head and neck, liver or kidney cancer. The sequenced sample was CD4+ or CD8+ T cells sorted from blood, obtained in a trial of the OX40 agonist ivuxolimab. The genes are TRBV27 and TRBJ1-6, with unresolved D. As DNA, the CDR3 is TGTGCCAGCAGTTTAGACGGCTATAATTCACCCCTCCACTTT. Translated: CASSLDGYNSPLHF.